Below, 25 T cell receptor beta chains from the same sample are listed, as sequenced in a study of T-cell memory formation after mild COVID-19. In TCRdb, the 5' RACE reads were re-called with MiXCR into one record per CDR3 protein. There are roughly 400,000 distinct CDR3 sequences in the sample; roughly 24% occur only once, and about 10% lies in the top ten. What was sequenced was PBMCs or a T cell subset sorted from them (not recorded which). The receptors stem from an adult woman who had mild COVID-19 (a few samples of this study predate the infection). Cell type and time point are not known.

This clonotype was counted only a few times. The CDR3 DNA sequence: TGTGCCAGCAGTTTAGACAGGCTGAACACCGGGGAGCTGTTTTTT. This codes for CASSLDRLNTGELFF. The V gene is TRBV12-3 or TRBV12-4, the J gene TRBJ2-2; a possible D gene is TRBD1 (5 bases). The V and J ends lost 1 base and 1 base respectively, with 7 bases between them. The CDR3 has 15 residues.

The chain employs TRBV7-9 and TRBJ2-7; 9 positions match TRBD1. Trimming cost V 6 bases and J 2 bases; bases outside gene matches: 5. This CDR3 is built from 14 residues. The germline gives CDR1 SEHNR, CDR2 FQNEAQ (reference sequence). The DNA of the CDR3 is TGTGCCAGCAGGAAGGGACAGGGCCCCTACGAGCAGTACTTC. Protein: CASRKGQGPYEQYF.

This clonotype was found many times. V and J are TRBV11-2 and TRBJ2-5; D might be TRBD1 (6 bases). V gave up 2 bases and J gave up 4 bases, with 11 bases separating them. The germline CDR1 and CDR2 sequences are SGHAT and FQNNGV. There are 14 residues in the CDR3. This CDR3 reads CASSLPGVRETQYF. In nucleotides, the CDR3 is TGTGCCAGCAGCTTACCAGGGGTGAGAGAGACCCAGTACTTC.

This clonotype was counted only a few times. The chain has TRBV12-3 or TRBV12-4 and TRBJ2-3; D is unclear. Trimming pared 3 bases from V and 4 bases from J, leaving 11 bases between. This CDR3 has 14 amino acids. This chain's CDR3 is CASSLWDDPDTQYF. The CDR3 region has the DNA TGTGCCAGCAGTTTGTGGGATGACCCAGATACGCAGTATTTT.

A few counts support this clonotype. The chain has TRBV5-1 and TRBJ1-1; no reliable D call. The CDR3 runs to 16 residues. Deletions cut 4 bases from V and 0 bases from J, with 16 bases between. Germline V gives CDR1 SGHRS, CDR2 YFSETQ. Written as DNA, the CDR3 is TGCGCCAGCAGCCGGACCCGTGACACTTTGAACACTGAAGCTTTCTTT. It encodes CASSRTRDTLNTEAFF. The variable domain in full, with the rest retrieved from reference TRBV5-1 and TRBJ1-1, is KAGVTQTPRYLIKTRGQQVTLSCSPISGHRSVSWYQQTPGQGLQFLFEYFSETQRNKGNFPGRFSGRQFSNSRSEMNVSTLELGDSALYLCASSRTRDTLNTEAFFGQGTRLTVV.

The J gene is TRBJ1-5, the V gene TRBV12-3 or TRBV12-4, with TRBD1 as a possible D gene (6 bases). The CDR3 extends over 15 amino acids. The V and J ends lost 6 bases and 4 bases respectively, with 16 bases between them. CDR3 sequence reads: CASRATGKNNQPQHF. CDR3 sequence (DNA): TGTGCCAGCAGGGCAACAGGGAAAAATAATCAGCCCCAGCATTTT.

This clonotype came up a few times. The chain employs TRBV29-1 and TRBJ2-1; TRBD2 matches 12 bases. Trimming cost V 6 bases and J 6 bases; bases outside gene matches: 15. The CDR3 totals 17 residues. CDR1 is SQVTM and CDR2 is ANQGSEA in the germline V gene. The CDR3 DNA reads as TGCAGCGTCGAGGGGACTAGCGGGTCTGTCGCCGGCAATGAGCAGTTCTTC. Amino acids: CSVEGTSGSVAGNEQFF.

The chain carries TRBV12-3 or TRBV12-4 and TRBJ1-5, with 7 nucleotides matching TRBD1. J gave up 7 bases and V 3 bases, and 6 bases lay outside the gene matches. This CDR3 spans 14 amino acids. CDR3: CASSFSDRAQPQHF. CDR3 coding DNA: TGTGCCAGCAGTTTCTCCGACAGGGCACAGCCCCAGCATTTT.

V is TRBV7-6 and J is TRBJ2-3; D not certain. Per germline, CDR1 SGHVS and CDR2 FNYEAQ. The germline V and J ends were trimmed by 2 bases and 1 base, with 16 bases remaining between them. The CDR3 extends over 17 amino acids. This CDR3 is CASSLTPGPVGTDTQYF. The CDR3 nucleotides are TGTGCCAGCAGCTTAACTCCGGGCCCAGTGGGCACAGATACGCAGTATTTT.

The chain has TRBV6-2 or TRBV6-3 and TRBJ2-1, with 13 nucleotides matching TRBD2. This CDR3 contains 15 residues. The germline CDR1 and CDR2 sequences are MNHEY and SVGEGT. V dropped 8 bases and J dropped 7; count of bases not matched to a gene: 8. CDR3 DNA sequence: TGTGCCAGCCGCACTAGCGGGAGGGCCGAGAATGAGCAGTTCTTC. Translating it yields CASRTSGRAENEQFF.

This clonotype was found a few times. The CDR3 is CASSLRTQGKDTQYF. DNA of the CDR3: TGTGCCAGCAGCTTGAGGACACAGGGAAAAGATACGCAGTATTTT. V is TRBV5-4 and J is TRBJ2-3; possible D gene TRBD1, 6 bases. The V gene's germline CDR1 is SGHNT and CDR2 YYREEE (reference sequence). This CDR3 spans 15 amino acids. The V end lost 1 base, the J end lost 5 bases, and 14 bases lay between the germline ends.

As regards this clonotype: Compared with germline, one end of the junction differs, possibly owing to a read error. V is TRBV18 and J is TRBJ2-5, with 11 positions matching TRBD1. This CDR3 comprises 13 residues. Looked up from germline, CDR1 is KGHSH and CDR2 is LQKENI. The CDR3 sequence is CASSPGTGGPSNF. DNA of the CDR3: TGTGCCAGCTCACCGGGGACAGGGGGTCCCAGTAACTTC.

The sample holds a few counts of this clonotype. The chain joins TRBV7-9 to TRBJ1-3, with D perhaps TRBD1 (5 bases). The CDR3 spans 16 residues. CDR1 SEHNR and CDR2 FQNEAQ come from the germline V gene (reference sequence). Trimming removed 4 bases from V and 0 bases from J, with 13 bases in between. In DNA, the CDR3 is TGTGCCAGCAGCTCGCCGGACAAAAGCTCTGGAAACACCATATATTTT. As protein: CASSSPDKSSGNTIYF.

In its sample, this clonotype was seen a few times. The chain has TRBV2 and TRBJ2-7; D possibly corresponds to TRBD1 (5 bases). Trimming took 6 bases from V and 0 from J, leaving 12 bases between them. Germline-derived CDR1 and CDR2 are SNHLY and FYNNEI. The CDR3 is 14 amino acids. This chain's CDR3 is CASRVRVYSYEQYF. For the CDR3, the DNA is TGTGCCAGCAGAGTCAGGGTTTACTCCTACGAGCAGTACTTC. The full variable domain, rest sourced from reference TRBV2 and TRBJ2-7, is EPEVTQTPSHQVTQMGQEVILRCVPISNHLYFYWYRQILGQKVEFLVSFYNNEISEKSEIFDDQFSVERPDGSNFTLKIRSTKLEDSAMYFCASRVRVYSYEQYFGPGTRLTVT.

The chain combines TRBV19 with TRBJ1-1; no firm D call. Trimming took off 2 bases at V and 4 bases at J, with 8 bases between the two ends. Germline lookup yields CDR1 LNHDA and CDR2 SQIVND (reference sequence). The CDR3 has 13 residues. CDR3 sequence (DNA): TGTGCCAGTAGTATAACGGGGAGCACTGAAGCTTTCTTT. It encodes CASSITGSTEAFF.

The rearrangement links TRBV10-3 to TRBJ1-2; no clear D gene. The CDR3 runs 16 residues. V was clipped by 8 bases and J by 5 bases, with 24 bases between them. Germline CDR1 and CDR2: ENHRY and SYGVKD. CDR3 region: CAIGSPERRDIYGYTF. In DNA form, the CDR3 reads TGTGCCATCGGGTCGCCCGAAAGACGAGACATATATGGCTACACCTTC.

This clonotype has just a few counts. The CDR3 nucleotides read TGCGCCAGCAGCCAAGATGGGGCACGGAATGAAAAACTGTTTTTT. Residues: CASSQDGARNEKLFF. The chain joins TRBV4-3 to TRBJ1-4, with D perhaps matching TRBD1 (5 bases). CDR1 is LGHNA, CDR2 YSLEER, per germline. The ends were cut back, 0 bases at V and 5 bases at J, with 10 bases in the middle. The CDR3 totals 15 residues.

This clonotype has only a few counts. The chain couples TRBV6-5 to TRBJ2-7; D remains ambiguous. The CDR3 is 15 residues long. Germline V CDR1 and CDR2: MNHEY, SVGAGI. V lost 0 bases to trimming and J lost 2 bases, with 11 bases between them. DNA of the CDR3: TGTGCCAGCAGTTACTCCCAGCCAATACCCTACGAGCAGTACTTC. It specifies CASSYSQPIPYEQYF.

This clonotype turned up a few times. The chain carries TRBV29-1 and TRBJ2-3; 10 bases agree with TRBD2. V was pared by 5 bases and J by 5 bases, with 4 bases of the junction left unmatched. This CDR3 has 13 amino acids. Germline loops: CDR1 SQVTM, CDR2 ANQGSEA. The CDR3 is CSVSGRALDTQYF. The CDR3 DNA reads as TGCAGCGTTAGCGGGAGGGCCCTAGATACGCAGTATTTT.

This chain links TRBV29-1 with TRBJ2-3; D is uncertain. The CDR3 spans 15 residues. Germline V gene lookup returns CDR1 SQVTM and CDR2 ANQGSEA. Trimming took off 4 bases at V and 0 bases at J, with 14 bases between the two ends. CDR3 sequence: CSVGARSSSTDTQYF. The CDR3, as DNA: TGCAGCGTTGGGGCGAGGTCTTCTAGCACAGATACGCAGTATTTT.

About this clonotype itself: Mismatch with germline at one junction end may stem from a read error. The chain carries TRBV7-7 and TRBJ2-6; TRBD1 aligns across 8 bases. Germline V CDR1 and CDR2: SSHAT, FNYEAQ (reference sequence). The CDR3 spans 18 residues. The CDR3 sequence: CASSSGQAINSGANVLTF. The CDR3 nucleotides are TGTGCTAGCAGCTCGGGACAGGCCATAAACTCTGGGGCCAACGTCCTGACTTTC.

V usage is TRBV7-2 and J usage is TRBJ2-7, with 7 bases matching TRBD2. CDR1 is SGHTA and CDR2 is FQGNSA in the germline V gene. The trim removed 1 base at V and 5 bases at J, leaving 17 bases unmatched. The CDR3 runs to 18 residues. The CDR3 DNA sequence: TGTGCCAGCAGCTTAGGTTTTGGTAGCGTTCCTCGGGGGGACGAGCAGTACTTC. Translation: CASSLGFGSVPRGDEQYF.

At least ten counts were recorded for this clonotype. The V and J genes are TRBV20-1 and TRBJ2-7; 11 bases line up with TRBD2. Looked up from germline, CDR1 is DFQATT and CDR2 is SNEGSKA (reference sequence). The CDR3 runs 13 residues. With V trimmed by 5 bases and J by 2 bases, 2 bases remained unmatched. CDR3 residues: CSALAGGTYEQYF. Written as DNA, the CDR3 is TGCAGTGCTCTAGCGGGGGGAACCTACGAGCAGTACTTC.

V gene TRBV30 combines with J gene TRBJ1-6; 8 positions match TRBD1. Trimming removed 3 bases from V and 9 bases from J; junction bases left unmatched: 7. Germline CDR1 and CDR2: GTSNPN and SVGIG (reference sequence). The CDR3 totals 14 residues. CDR3 residues: CAWSAGQGGSPLHF. For the CDR3, the DNA is TGTGCCTGGAGCGCAGGACAGGGAGGTTCACCCCTCCACTTT. Using reference TRBV30 and TRBJ1-6 for the parts outside the CDR3, the full variable domain is SQTIHQWPATLVQPVGSPLSLECTVEGTSNPNLYWYRQAAGRGLQLLFYSVGIGQISSEVPQNLSASRPQDRQFILSSKKLLLSDSGFYLCAWSAGQGGSPLHFGNGTRLTVT.

This clonotype appeared a few times. The chain links TRBV20-1 to TRBJ1-1; TRBD1 agrees at 9 bases. There are 13 residues in the CDR3. Germline V gives CDR1 DFQATT, CDR2 SNEGSKA (reference sequence). V trimming: 5 bases; J trimming: 7 bases; junction bases outside the gene matches: 8. The CDR3 DNA is TGCAGTGCTGGGACAGGGAGGGGTCGTGAAGCTTTCTTT. Protein: CSAGTGRGREAFF.